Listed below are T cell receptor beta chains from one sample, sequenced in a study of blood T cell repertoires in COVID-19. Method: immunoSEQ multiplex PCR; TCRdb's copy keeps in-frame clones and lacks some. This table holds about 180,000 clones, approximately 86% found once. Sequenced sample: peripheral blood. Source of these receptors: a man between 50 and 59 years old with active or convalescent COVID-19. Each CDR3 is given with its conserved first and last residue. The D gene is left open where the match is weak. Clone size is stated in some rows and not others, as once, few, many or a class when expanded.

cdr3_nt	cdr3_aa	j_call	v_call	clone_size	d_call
TGTGCCAGCAGTAGCGGGGGGGCTCGAGAGACCCAGTACTTC	CASSSGGARETQYF	TRBJ2-5	TRBV6-5	.	TRBD2
TGTGCCAGCAGCGTAGGGACTAGCGGTACCTACGAGCAGTACTTC	CASSVGTSGTYEQYF	TRBJ2-7	TRBV9	.	TRBD2
TGTGCCAGCACCTGGGGCAGCGATAGCAATCAGCCCCAGCATTTT	CASTWGSDSNQPQHF	TRBJ1-5	TRBV6-5	.	.
TGTGCCAGCATGGCCGGGGCCAACGTCCTGACTTTC	CASMAGANVLTF	TRBJ2-6	TRBV2	.	.
TGTGCCAGCAGCGGAAGACTAGCCTCGCCAGACAATGAGCAGTTCTTC	CASSGRLASPDNEQFF	TRBJ2-1	TRBV9	.	TRBD2
TGTGCCAGCTCACCCCCCGGGAGCGGGGAGCTGTTTTTT	CASSPPGSGELFF	TRBJ2-2	TRBV18	.	.
TGCAGCGTTTTAAGGGGGCCCGAGCAGTACTTC	CSVLRGPEQYF	TRBJ2-7	TRBV29-1	.	TRBD1
TGTGCCAGCAGACCCCACCACTTAGGCGGGGCAGGGGAGCTGTTTTTT	CASRPHHLGGAGELFF	TRBJ2-2	TRBV3-1/TRBV3-2	.	.
TGTGCCTGGGGACGGGACTATGGCTACACCTTC	CAWGRDYGYTF	TRBJ1-2	TRBV30	.	.
TGTGCCAGCAGCCCGGAGGGGTTCTCCTATAATTCACCCCTCCACTTT	CASSPEGFSYNSPLHF	TRBJ1-6	TRBV6-2/TRBV6-3	.	.
TGCAGCGTCCAACGGACAGGCGAGCAGTACTTC	CSVQRTGEQYF	TRBJ2-7	TRBV29-1	.	TRBD1
TGTGCCAGCTCAGACGGACAGGGGGCTAATGAAAAACTGTTTTTT	CASSDGQGANEKLFF	TRBJ1-4	TRBV18	once	TRBD1
TGTGCCAGCACCGAACTAGCGGGAGGGCCTTACGAGCAGTACTTC	CASTELAGGPYEQYF	TRBJ2-7	TRBV6-5	.	TRBD2
TGTGCCCGCAGCCCGGGCGGGGGGGCGCCCGGGGAGCTGTTTTTT	CARSPGGGAPGELFF	TRBJ2-2	TRBV3-1/TRBV3-2	.	TRBD2
TGTGCCAGCAGCCAAGATTTAGTTCAGGGGCCACCCCTCCACTTT	CASSQDLVQGPPLHF	TRBJ1-6	TRBV3-1/TRBV3-2	.	.
TGCAGTGCCACCTCCGTCCAGGAGCAGTTCTTC	CSATSVQEQFF	TRBJ2-1	TRBV20-1	.	.
TGTGCCAGCAGAGGCCAAACTCCGGGACTTACTCGGACTTTCTCCTACTTCCAGCAGTACTTC	CASRGQTPGLTRTFSYFQQYF	TRBJ2-7	TRBV27	.	.
TGTGCCAGCAGTTACGGTCAGGGGAACACTGAAGCTTTCTTT	CASSYGQGNTEAFF	TRBJ1-1	TRBV6-5	.	.
TGTGCCAGCAGGACTAGCGGGGGTTACGAGCAGTACTTC	CASRTSGGYEQYF	TRBJ2-7	TRBV6-5	.	TRBD2
TGTGCCACACAGCGGGCCGACGGTAGTGAGCAGTTCTTC	CATQRADGSEQFF	TRBJ2-1	TRBV27	.	.
TGTGCCAGCAGCTTGAGCGGGGGGGCCGGGAATGAGCAGTTCTTC	CASSLSGGAGNEQFF	TRBJ2-1	TRBV11-3	.	TRBD2
TGTGCCAGCAGCCTGGGACAGGGATTTCAGCCCCAGCATTTT	CASSLGQGFQPQHF	TRBJ1-5	TRBV3-1/TRBV3-2	.	TRBD1
TGTGCCAGCAGTTTATCGCTCCTAGCGGGAGCGTTCGAGCAGTACTTC	CASSLSLLAGAFEQYF	TRBJ2-7	TRBV27	.	TRBD2
TGCGCCAGCAGCTTGGCCTTAGGACAGGGCCAGTTCTTC	CASSLALGQGQFF	TRBJ2-1	TRBV5-1	few	TRBD1
TGTGCCAGCAGCCATCGTTTCGAGCAGTACTTC	CASSHRFEQYF	TRBJ2-7	TRBV3-1/TRBV3-2	.	.
TGTGCCAGCAGTTTATTTGGGGGGGTGGGCAATTCACCCCTCCACTTT	CASSLFGGVGNSPLHF	TRBJ1-6	TRBV28	.	.
TGTGCATTCTGGCGGGAGGCTGGCGAGCAGTACTTC	CAFWREAGEQYF	TRBJ2-7	TRBV25-1	.	TRBD2
TGTGCCAGCAGCCCCCGGACAGCTTTCACTGAAGCTTTCTTT	CASSPRTAFTEAFF	TRBJ1-1	TRBV14	.	.
TGCGCCAGCAGTGAGTCTCGTCCAGGGGGGATTTTGGAGACCCAGTACTTC	CASSESRPGGILETQYF	TRBJ2-5	TRBV10-1	.	.
TGTGCCAGCAGGCTACCGGGACAGGGGTTTTACGAGCAGTACTTC	CASRLPGQGFYEQYF	TRBJ2-7	TRBV28	.	TRBD1
TGCGCCAGCAGCCCCCTTGCTTCGACAGGGGATATGCATACGCAGTATTTT	CASSPLASTGDMHTQYF	TRBJ2-3	TRBV4-1	few	TRBD1
TGTGCCAGCAGCCCACCTAGCGGGAGGGAGGCCCAGTACTTC	CASSPPSGREAQYF	TRBJ2-5	TRBV3-1/TRBV3-2	.	TRBD2
TGTGCCAGCTCACCAAGCGGTGGTAGGTCACCCCTCCACTTT	CASSPSGGRSPLHF	TRBJ1-6	TRBV18	once	.
TGCGCCAGCAGCTTGGGTGGAGCCCGGCAACAAGAGACCCAGTACTTC	CASSLGGARQQETQYF	TRBJ2-5	TRBV5-1	.	.
TGTGCCAGCAGCCAAGATCCAGGGGTGAACACTGAAGCTTTCTTT	CASSQDPGVNTEAFF	TRBJ1-1	TRBV3-1/TRBV3-2	.	.
TGCGCCAGCAGCCGGGCGGGGGGGTACGAGCAGTACTTC	CASSRAGGYEQYF	TRBJ2-7	TRBV4-3	few	TRBD2
TGTGCCAGAAAGGGGGTTAACTATGGCTACACCTTC	CARKGVNYGYTF	TRBJ1-2	TRBV2	once	.
TGTGCCACCAGGGACAGCGAAGATACGCAGTATTTT	CATRDSEDTQYF	TRBJ2-3	TRBV6-5	.	TRBD1
TGTGCCAGCAGCCGTCGGGGAGTTGCCTACAATGAGCAGTTCTTC	CASSRRGVAYNEQFF	TRBJ2-1	TRBV27	once	.
TGTGCCAGCAGCTTAGATGGGCTTAGCACAGATACGCAGTATTTT	CASSLDGLSTDTQYF	TRBJ2-3	TRBV11-3	.	.
TGTGCCAGCAGCGCAATTGGTGAGCCCTACAATGAGCAGTTCTTC	CASSAIGEPYNEQFF	TRBJ2-1	TRBV9	.	.
TGTGCCTGGATCCCAGGGGGACTAGTGGGCAATGAGCAGTTCTTC	CAWIPGGLVGNEQFF	TRBJ2-1	TRBV30	.	.
TGTGCCAGCAGCCCGGGGAGGGGAGAGGTTAATGAAAAACTGTTTTTT	CASSPGRGEVNEKLFF	TRBJ1-4	TRBV5-6	.	.
TGTGCCAGCAGTGACATCAACGAGCAGTACTTC	CASSDINEQYF	TRBJ2-7	TRBV12-3/TRBV12-4	once	.
TGCGCCAGCCAACCCTGGGGGGAACTGGGACCGGACTCCCAAGAGACCCAGTACTTC	CASQPWGELGPDSQETQYF	TRBJ2-5	TRBV10-2	.	.
TGTGCCAGCAGTGACCCGGGACTAACTTACGAGCAGTACTTC	CASSDPGLTYEQYF	TRBJ2-7	TRBV6-1	.	TRBD2
TGTGCCAGCAGTGAGGGCCCAGTTGGCTACACCTTC	CASSEGPVGYTF	TRBJ1-2	TRBV6-1	.	.
TGTGCCAGCTCACCTAATACAGGGGGCGGTCAGCCCCAGCATTTT	CASSPNTGGGQPQHF	TRBJ1-5	TRBV18	.	TRBD1
TGTGCTACATTGGAACAGGGAAGCAATCAGCCCCAGCATTTT	CATLEQGSNQPQHF	TRBJ1-5	TRBV19	.	.
TGCGCCAGCAGCCCGGACAGCTATGGCTACACCTTC	CASSPDSYGYTF	TRBJ1-2	TRBV5-1	.	.